The 5 T cell receptor beta chains reported below all come from one sample, sequenced in a study of T cell responses to AZD1222 COVID-19 vaccine. TCRdb's copy holds only in-frame clones and misses some; the assay was immunoSEQ multiplex PCR. The sample includes roughly 130,000 clones, just under 95% of them seen just once. The starting material was peripheral blood, obtained 28 days after the second AZD1222 dose. These receptors were collected from an adult who received the AZD1222 COVID-19 vaccine.

The chain is built from TRBV13 and TRBJ2-1, with 12 bases matching TRBD1. CDR1 is PRHDT and CDR2 is FYEKMQ in the germline V gene (reference sequence). This CDR3 is built from 20 residues. J gave up 0 bases and V 1 base, and 10 bases lay outside the gene matches. The CDR3 nucleotides are TGTGCCAGCAGCTTAGCTTTCGGGACAGGGGGCCTTAGCTCCTACAATGAGCAGTTCTTC. Translated, it gives CASSLAFGTGGLSSYNEQFF.

CDR3 in amino acids: CASSYQDSAEAFF. For the CDR3, the DNA is TGTGCCAGCAGTTACCAAGACAGCGCTGAAGCTTTCTTT. The chain employs TRBV6-2 or TRBV6-3 and TRBJ1-1; the D gene is possibly TRBD1 (5 bases). V lost 2 bases and J lost 6, with 10 bases in between. Per the germline V gene, CDR1 is MNHEY and CDR2 is SVGEGT. The CDR3 length is 13 residues.

The chain combines TRBV10-3 with TRBJ1-2, with D perhaps TRBD1 (6 bases). The V gene's germline CDR1 is ENHRY and CDR2 SYGVKD. The CDR3 loop spans 14 amino acids. V was trimmed by 3 bases and J by 5 bases, leaving 13 bases between them. CDR3 DNA sequence: TGTGCCATCAGTGAAAGTGGGACACCTTATGGCTACACCTTC. Protein: CAISESGTPYGYTF.

The table lists this clone with a count of one. The J gene is TRBJ1-2, the V gene TRBV27; no reliable D call. Germline-derived CDR1 and CDR2 are MNHEY and SMNVEV (reference sequence). The CDR3 is made up of 13 amino acids. Trimming took off 4 bases at V and 8 bases at J, with 14 bases between the two ends. CDR3 loop: CASSWRRGEGYTF. CDR3 sequence (DNA): TGTGCCAGCAGTTGGCGACGGGGTGAAGGCTACACCTTC.

The chain combines TRBV29-1 with TRBJ2-7, with 9 bases identical to TRBD2. This CDR3 has 13 residues. The germline CDR1 and CDR2 sequences are SQVTM and ANQGSEA. V lost 3 bases and J lost 5; bases outside the gene matches: 5. This chain's CDR3 is CSVDFSGSDEQYF. CDR3 nucleotide sequence: TGCAGCGTTGATTTTAGCGGGAGTGACGAGCAGTACTTC.